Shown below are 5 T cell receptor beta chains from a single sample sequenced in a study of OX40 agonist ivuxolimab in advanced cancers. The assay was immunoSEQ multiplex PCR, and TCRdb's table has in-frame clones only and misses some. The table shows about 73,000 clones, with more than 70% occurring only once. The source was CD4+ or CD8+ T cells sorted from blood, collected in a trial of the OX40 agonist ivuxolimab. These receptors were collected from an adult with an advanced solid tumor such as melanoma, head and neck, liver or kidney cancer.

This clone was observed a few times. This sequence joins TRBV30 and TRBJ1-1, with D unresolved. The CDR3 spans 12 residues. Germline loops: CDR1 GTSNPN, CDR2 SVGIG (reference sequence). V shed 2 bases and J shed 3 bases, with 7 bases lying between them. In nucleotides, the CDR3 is TGTGCCTGGAGTCCCTCCTACACTGAAGCTTTCTTT. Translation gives CAWSPSYTEAFF.

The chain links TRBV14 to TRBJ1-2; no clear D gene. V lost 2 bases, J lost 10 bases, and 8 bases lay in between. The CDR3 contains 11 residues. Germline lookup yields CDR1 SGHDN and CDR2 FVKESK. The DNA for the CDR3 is TGTGCCAGCAGCCAACGAGGAGCCTACACCTTC. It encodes CASSQRGAYTF.

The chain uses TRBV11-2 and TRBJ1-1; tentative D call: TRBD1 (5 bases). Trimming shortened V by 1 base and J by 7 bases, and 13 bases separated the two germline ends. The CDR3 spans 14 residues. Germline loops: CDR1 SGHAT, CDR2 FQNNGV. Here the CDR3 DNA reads TGTGCCAGCAGCTTAGTCCCAGACAGCCATGAAGCTTTCTTT. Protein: CASSLVPDSHEAFF.

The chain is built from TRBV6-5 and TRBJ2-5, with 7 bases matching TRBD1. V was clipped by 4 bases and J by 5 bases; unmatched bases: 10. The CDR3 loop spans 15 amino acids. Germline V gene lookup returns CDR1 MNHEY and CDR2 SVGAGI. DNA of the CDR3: TGTGCCAGCAGTTGGAGGAACCTAGGGGGCGAGACCCAGTACTTC. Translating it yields CASSWRNLGGETQYF.

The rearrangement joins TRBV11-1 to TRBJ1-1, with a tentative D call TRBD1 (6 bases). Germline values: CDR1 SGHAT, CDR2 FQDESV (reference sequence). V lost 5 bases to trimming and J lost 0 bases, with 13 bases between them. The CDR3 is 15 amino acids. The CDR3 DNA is TGTGCCAGCAGCCGTACGGGACAATTGAACACTGAAGCTTTCTTT. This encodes CASSRTGQLNTEAFF. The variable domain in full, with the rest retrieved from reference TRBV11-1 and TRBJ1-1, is EAEVAQSPRYKITEKSQAVAFWCDPISGHATLYWYRQILGQGPELLVQFQDESVVDDSQLPKDRFSAERLKGVDSTLKIQPAELGDSAMYLCASSRTGQLNTEAFFGQGTRLTVV.